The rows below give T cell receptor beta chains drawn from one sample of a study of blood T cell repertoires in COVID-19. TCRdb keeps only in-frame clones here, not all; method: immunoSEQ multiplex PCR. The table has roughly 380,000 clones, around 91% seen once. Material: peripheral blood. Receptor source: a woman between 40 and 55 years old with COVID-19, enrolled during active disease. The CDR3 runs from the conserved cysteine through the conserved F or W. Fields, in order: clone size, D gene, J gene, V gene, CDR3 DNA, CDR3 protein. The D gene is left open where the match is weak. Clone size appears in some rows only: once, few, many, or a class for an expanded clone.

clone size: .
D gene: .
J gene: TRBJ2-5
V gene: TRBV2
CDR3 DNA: TGTGCCAGCAGTGGGGACAACCAAGAGACCCAGTACTTC
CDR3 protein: CASSGDNQETQYF

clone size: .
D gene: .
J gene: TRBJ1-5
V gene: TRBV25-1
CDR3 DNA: TGTGCCAGCAGGGGAATCGGGGGTGACCAGCCCCAGCATTTT
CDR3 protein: CASRGIGGDQPQHF

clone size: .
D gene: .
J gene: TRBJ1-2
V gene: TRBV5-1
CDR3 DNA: TGCGCCAGCAGCTTGGCAGATCAGGGGATGGGTGGCTACACCTTC
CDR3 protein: CASSLADQGMGGYTF

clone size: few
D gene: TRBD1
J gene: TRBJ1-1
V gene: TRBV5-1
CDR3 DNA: TGCGCCAGCAGCTTACGTGGGACAGGGAATACTGAAGCTTTCTTT
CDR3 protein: CASSLRGTGNTEAFF

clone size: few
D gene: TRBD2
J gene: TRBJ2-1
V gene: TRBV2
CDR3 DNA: TGTGCCAGCAGTGACGGGACTAGCGGGTACAATGAGCAGTTCTTC
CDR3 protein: CASSDGTSGYNEQFF

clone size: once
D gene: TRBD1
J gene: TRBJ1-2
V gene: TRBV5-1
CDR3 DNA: TGCGCCAGCAGCCCTGTCGGACAGGCTGGCTACACCTTC
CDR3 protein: CASSPVGQAGYTF

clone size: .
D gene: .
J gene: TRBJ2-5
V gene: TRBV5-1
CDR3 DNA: TGCGCCAGCAGCTTGGTTAGCGGACAAGAGACCCAGTACTTC
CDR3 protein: CASSLVSGQETQYF

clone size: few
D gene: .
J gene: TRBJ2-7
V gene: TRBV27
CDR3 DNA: TGTGCCAGCAGTTTTGGTCAGGGGCACTACGAGCAGTACTTC
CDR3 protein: CASSFGQGHYEQYF

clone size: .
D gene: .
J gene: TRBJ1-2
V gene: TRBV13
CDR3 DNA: TGTGCCAGCAGCTTAGCCCCCGGTGGCTACACCTTC
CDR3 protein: CASSLAPGGYTF

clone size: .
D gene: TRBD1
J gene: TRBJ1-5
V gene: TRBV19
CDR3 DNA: TGTGCCAGTAGTATTACGACAGGGCAACAGCCCCAGCATTTT
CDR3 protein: CASSITTGQQPQHF

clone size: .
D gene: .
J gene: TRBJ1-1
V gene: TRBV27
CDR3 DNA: TGTGCCAGCAGTCGACTGGGACAAATGAACACTGAAGCTTTCTTT
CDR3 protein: CASSRLGQMNTEAFF

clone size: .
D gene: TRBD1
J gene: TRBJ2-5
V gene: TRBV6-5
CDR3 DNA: TGTGCCAGCGGGACAGGGGGTGTTGAGACCCAGTACTTC
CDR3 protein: CASGTGGVETQYF

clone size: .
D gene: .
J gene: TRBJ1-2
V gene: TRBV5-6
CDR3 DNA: TGTGCCAGCAGCCCTGACATCGTCTCTAACTATGGCTACACCTTC
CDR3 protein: CASSPDIVSNYGYTF

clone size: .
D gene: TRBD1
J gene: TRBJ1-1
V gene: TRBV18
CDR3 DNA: TGTGCCAGCTCGGGGACAGGGAGGTCTGGCACTGAAGCTTTCTTT
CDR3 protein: CASSGTGRSGTEAFF

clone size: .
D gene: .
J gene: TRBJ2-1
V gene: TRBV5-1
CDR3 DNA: TGCGCCAGCAGGACAGACTACAATGAGCAGTTCTTC
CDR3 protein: CASRTDYNEQFF

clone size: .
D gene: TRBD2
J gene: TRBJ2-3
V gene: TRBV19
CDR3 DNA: TGTGCCAGTAGTAGCCCTAGCGGGGGGGTTACAGATACGCAGTATTTT
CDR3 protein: CASSSPSGGVTDTQYF

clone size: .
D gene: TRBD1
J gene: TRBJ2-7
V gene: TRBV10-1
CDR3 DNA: TGCGCCGCACCGACAGGGGCATGCCATACCTACGAGCAGTACTTC
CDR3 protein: CAAPTGACHTYEQYF

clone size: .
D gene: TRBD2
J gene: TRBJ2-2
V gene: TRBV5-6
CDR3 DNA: TGTGCCAGCAGCCCCCGACTAGCGAGCGGGGAGCTGTTTTTT
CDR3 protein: CASSPRLASGELFF

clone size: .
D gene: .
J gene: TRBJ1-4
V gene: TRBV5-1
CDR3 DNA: TGCGCCAGCAGCTTGGAAGGTGGACAGCCAGAAAAACTGTTTTTT
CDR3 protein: CASSLEGGQPEKLFF

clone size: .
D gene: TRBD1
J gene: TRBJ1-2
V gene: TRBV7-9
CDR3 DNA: TGTGCCAGCAGTAATAATCTACAGGGGGTGTTTGGCGGCTACACCTTC
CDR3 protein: CASSNNLQGVFGGYTF

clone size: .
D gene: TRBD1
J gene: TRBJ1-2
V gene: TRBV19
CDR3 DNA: TGTGCCAGTAGTACCCAGGGGGCGGATAACTATGGCTACACCTTC
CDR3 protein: CASSTQGADNYGYTF

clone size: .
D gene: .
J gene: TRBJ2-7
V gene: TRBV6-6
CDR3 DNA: TGTGCCAGCAGTTCATCTCAAACTACTTTCTACGAGCAGTACTTC
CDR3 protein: CASSSSQTTFYEQYF

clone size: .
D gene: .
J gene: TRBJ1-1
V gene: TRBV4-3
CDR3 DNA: TGCGCCAGCAGCCAAGCCTACAGAGCCATGAACACTGAAGCTTTCTTT
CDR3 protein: CASSQAYRAMNTEAFF

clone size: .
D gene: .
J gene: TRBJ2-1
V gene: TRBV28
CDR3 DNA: TGTGCCAGCAGTTTTTTAGCATATGAGCAGTTCTTC
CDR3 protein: CASSFLAYEQFF

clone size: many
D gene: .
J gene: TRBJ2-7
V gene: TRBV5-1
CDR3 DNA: TGCGCCAGCAGCCTCGATATATTTCAGGTGGGCGAGCAGTACTTC
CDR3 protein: CASSLDIFQVGEQYF

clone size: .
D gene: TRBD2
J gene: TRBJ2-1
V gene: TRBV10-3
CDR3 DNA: TGTGCCATCAGACCGGGGACTAGCGGGAAGTACAATGAGCAGTTCTTC
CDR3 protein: CAIRPGTSGKYNEQFF

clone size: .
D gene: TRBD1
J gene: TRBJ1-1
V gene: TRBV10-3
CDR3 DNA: TGTGCCACTCGACAGGGGGGGATGAACACTGAAGCTTTCTTT
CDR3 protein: CATRQGGMNTEAFF

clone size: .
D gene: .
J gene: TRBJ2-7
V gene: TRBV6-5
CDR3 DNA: TGTGCCAGCGCAAAAAACAGGGTCCACGAGCAGTACTTC
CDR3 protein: CASAKNRVHEQYF

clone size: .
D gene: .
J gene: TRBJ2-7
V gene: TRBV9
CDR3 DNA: TGTGCCAGCAGCCCATCCGGGGGGCTCTCCTACGAGCAGTACTTC
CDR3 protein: CASSPSGGLSYEQYF

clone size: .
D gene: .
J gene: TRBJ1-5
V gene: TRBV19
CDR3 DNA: TGTGCCAGCACTCAGGCCCCTCAGCCCCAGCATTTT
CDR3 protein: CASTQAPQPQHF

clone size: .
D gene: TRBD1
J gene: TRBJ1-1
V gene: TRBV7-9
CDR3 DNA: TGTGCCAGCAGCCTGCAGGGGGGGAACACTGAAGCTTTCTTT
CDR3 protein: CASSLQGGNTEAFF

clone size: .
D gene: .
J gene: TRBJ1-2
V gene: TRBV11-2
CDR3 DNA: TGTGCCACGGAGGACCGGGGGGGATCTTATGGCTACACCTTC
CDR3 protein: CATEDRGGSYGYTF

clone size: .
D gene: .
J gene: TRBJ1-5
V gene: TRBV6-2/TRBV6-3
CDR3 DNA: TGTGCCAGCAGTTACTCGAACGGGGGGCCCGGGTATCAGCCCCAGCATTTT
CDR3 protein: CASSYSNGGPGYQPQHF

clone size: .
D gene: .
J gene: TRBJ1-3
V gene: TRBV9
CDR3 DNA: TGTGCCAGCAGCGTAGATCAGTGGAACACCATATATTTT
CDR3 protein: CASSVDQWNTIYF

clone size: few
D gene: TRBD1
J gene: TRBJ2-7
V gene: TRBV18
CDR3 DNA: TGTGCCAGCCGCGCCGGGACAGGGGACGAGCAGTACTTC
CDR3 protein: CASRAGTGDEQYF

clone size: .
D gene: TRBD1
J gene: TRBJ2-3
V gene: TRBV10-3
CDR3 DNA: TGTGCCATCAGAGCGGACAGGGGAATCTATACGCAGTATTTT
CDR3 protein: CAIRADRGIYTQYF

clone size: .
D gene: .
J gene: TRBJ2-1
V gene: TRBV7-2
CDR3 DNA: TGTGCCAGCAGCTTAGTCGGGAGAGCTACTCCCTACAATGAGCAGTTCTTC
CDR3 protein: CASSLVGRATPYNEQFF

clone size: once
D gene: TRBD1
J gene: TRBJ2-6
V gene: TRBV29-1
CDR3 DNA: TGCAGTACGTTGGGCAGGGGGTCGTCTGGGGCCAACGTCCTGACTTTC
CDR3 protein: CSTLGRGSSGANVLTF

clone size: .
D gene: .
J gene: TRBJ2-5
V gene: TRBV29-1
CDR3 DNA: TGCAGCGTCGACATCCAAGAGACCCAGTACTTC
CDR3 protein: CSVDIQETQYF

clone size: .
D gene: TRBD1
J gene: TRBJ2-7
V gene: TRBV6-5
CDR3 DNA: TGTGCCAGCAGTTACTATCGGACAGGGGGCTACGAGCAGTACTTC
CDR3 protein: CASSYYRTGGYEQYF

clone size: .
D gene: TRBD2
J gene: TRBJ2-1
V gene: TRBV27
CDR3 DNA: TGTGCCAGCAGACCTAGCGGGCCACGAAATGAGCAGTTCTTC
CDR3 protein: CASRPSGPRNEQFF

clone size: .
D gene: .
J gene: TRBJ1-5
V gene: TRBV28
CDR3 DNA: TGTGCCAGCAGTTTAAACCGTGGTAGCCCGGGACTGCAGCCCCAGCATTTT
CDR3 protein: CASSLNRGSPGLQPQHF

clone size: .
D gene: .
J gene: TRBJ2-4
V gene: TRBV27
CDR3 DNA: TGTGCCAGCAGCGATCCGGGGGTAGCCAAAAACATTCAGTACTTC
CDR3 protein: CASSDPGVAKNIQYF

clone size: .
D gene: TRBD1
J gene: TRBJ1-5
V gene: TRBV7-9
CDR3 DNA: TGTGCCAGCAGCTTAGCGCCCAGGGGGCTAGGTATTCAGCCCCAGCATTTT
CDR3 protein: CASSLAPRGLGIQPQHF

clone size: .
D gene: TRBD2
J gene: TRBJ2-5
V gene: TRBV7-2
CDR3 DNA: TGTGCCAGCAGCTTAGCGCGCGGGGGGGCTCAGGAGACCCAGTACTTC
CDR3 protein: CASSLARGGAQETQYF

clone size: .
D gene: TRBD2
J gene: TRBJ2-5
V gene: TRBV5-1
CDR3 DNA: TGCGCCAGCAGCCCCCCTAGCGGGCGGGGAGAGACCCAGTACTTC
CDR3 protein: CASSPPSGRGETQYF

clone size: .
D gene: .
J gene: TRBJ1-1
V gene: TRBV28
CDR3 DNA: TGTGCCAGCAGTTTGGCTTTCCTTGAAGCTTTCTTT
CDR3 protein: CASSLAFLEAFF

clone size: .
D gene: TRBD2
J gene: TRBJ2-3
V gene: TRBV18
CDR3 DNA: TGTGCCAGCTCACGCCCAGGTAGCGGGAGTGATACGCAGTATTTT
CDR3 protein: CASSRPGSGSDTQYF

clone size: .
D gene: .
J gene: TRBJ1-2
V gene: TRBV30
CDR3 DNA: TGTGCCTGGAGGTACAGACAGGCAGGGTGGGGCTACACCTTC
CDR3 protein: CAWRYRQAGWGYTF

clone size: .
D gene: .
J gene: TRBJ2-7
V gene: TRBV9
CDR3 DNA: TGTGCCAGCAGCGTGGGGAGCTCCTACGAGCAGTACTTC
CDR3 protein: CASSVGSSYEQYF

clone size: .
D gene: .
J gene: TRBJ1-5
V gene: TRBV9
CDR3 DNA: TGTGCCAGCAGCGTTGGCCGGACTTATAGCAATCAGCCCCAGCATTTT
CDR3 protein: CASSVGRTYSNQPQHF

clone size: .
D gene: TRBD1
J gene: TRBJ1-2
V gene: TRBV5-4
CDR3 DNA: TGTGCCAGCAGCCCGCAGGGGGGCTATGGCTACACCTTC
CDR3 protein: CASSPQGGYGYTF

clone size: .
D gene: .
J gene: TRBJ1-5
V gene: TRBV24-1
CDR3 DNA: TGTGCCACCAGTGATTTGGGCGGGGAAGCGCAGCCCCAGCATTTT
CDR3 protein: CATSDLGGEAQPQHF

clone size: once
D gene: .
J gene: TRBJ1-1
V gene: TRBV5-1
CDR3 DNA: TGCGCCAGCAGCTTCTTTCCAGGTGCCACTCAGGGAAACACTGAAGCTTTCTTT
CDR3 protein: CASSFFPGATQGNTEAFF

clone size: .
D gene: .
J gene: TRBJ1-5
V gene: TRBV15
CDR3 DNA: TGTGCCACCAGCAGAGAGGGGGGGGGTCGCAATCAGCCCCAGCATTTT
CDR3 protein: CATSREGGGRNQPQHF